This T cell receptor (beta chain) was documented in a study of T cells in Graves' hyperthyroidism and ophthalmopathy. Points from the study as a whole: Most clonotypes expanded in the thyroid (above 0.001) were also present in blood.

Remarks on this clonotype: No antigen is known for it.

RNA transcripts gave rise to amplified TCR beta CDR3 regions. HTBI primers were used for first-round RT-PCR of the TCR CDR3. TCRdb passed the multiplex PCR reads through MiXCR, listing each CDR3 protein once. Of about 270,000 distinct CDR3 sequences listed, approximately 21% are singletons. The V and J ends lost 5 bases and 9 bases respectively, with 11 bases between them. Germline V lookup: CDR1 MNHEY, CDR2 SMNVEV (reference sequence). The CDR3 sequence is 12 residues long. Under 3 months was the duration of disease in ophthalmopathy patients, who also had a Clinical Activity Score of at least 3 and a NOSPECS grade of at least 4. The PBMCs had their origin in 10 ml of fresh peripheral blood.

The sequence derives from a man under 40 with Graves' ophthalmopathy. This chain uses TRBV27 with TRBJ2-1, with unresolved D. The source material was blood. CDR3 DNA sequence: TGTGCCAGCAGTCCTAGGGTGAGTGAGCAGTTCTTC. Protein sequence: CASSPRVSEQFF.